This T cell receptor beta chain comes out of a study of blood T cells in healthy people across ages (dated by TCRdb to between 2014 and 2017). The study in broad terms: In model experiments, template switching captured roughly one uniquely barcoded TCR beta cDNA molecule for every two T cells. Age-related changes in TCR beta repertoire diversity were measured in the study by deep sequencing normalized with unique cDNA molecular identifiers. The donors were split into four age groups: young (average around 17 years), middle-aged (around 37), aged (about 62) and long-lived (approximately 80). Donors of different ages were randomly distributed across sequencing lanes to avoid experimental bias. The study analyzed two additional independent replicas of 1 million unique cDNA reads from the same blood draw for two donors, one aged 18 to 30 and one aged 80 or older.

This clonotype has just a few counts. The antigen this receptor binds is unknown. Within one base of it there is no much larger clone, and no base qualities were kept. Donors were 39 systemically healthy Caucasian individuals from Russia aged roughly 6 to 95 years. Each donor gave ten milliliters of peripheral blood, drawn into EDTA-treated Vacutainer tubes. Ficoll-Paque density-gradient centrifugation was used to isolate PBMCs, with at least 6.5 million per sample. Total RNA, at least 5 micrograms per sample, was extracted from PBMCs with Trizol reagent. The percentages of naive CD45RAhigh/CD27high T cells were determined by flow cytometry on a PBMC aliquot from every donor. Results and caveats for the whole study, not just this receptor: Compared with the aged group, the long-lived group had more naive CD4+ T cells, fewer expanded clones and increased TCR diversity, suggesting age selection. Since profiling was done on bulk unsorted PBMCs, naive and antigen-experienced compartments could not be conclusively compared. Donor CMV infection status was unknown, potentially confounding age-related changes in expanded clonotypes. Total diversity estimates from one million sequenced T cells were considered lower bounds and underestimates. A strong correlation was found between observed TCR beta diversity and the percentage of naive T cells measured by flow cytometry. Observed TCR beta diversity per million T cells fell roughly linearly with age, and a significant reduction was already apparent by age roughly 41.

Receptors were amplified or captured by 5' RACE. The listed sequencing device is Illumina HiSeq 2500. A second PCR of about 6 to 11 cycles was run with a J-beta primer mix and a sample-barcoded 5' primer. A unique molecular identifier was introduced onto each TCR beta cDNA molecule by a template-switch 5' adaptor carrying 12 random nucleotides. Each sample yielded at least 2.5 million CDR3-containing paired-end reads. First-strand cDNA synthesis was performed from all RNA using the Mint cDNA synthesis kit, with priming by a TRBC-specific oligonucleotide. After uracil-DNA glycosylase treatment, a first 18-cycle PCR used universal primers M1SS and BC2_uni_R on all cDNA. Concerning the study's data processing: For normalization, 1 million high-quality reads were randomly selected from each sample, with every read carrying a distinct molecular identifier. Reads sharing molecular identifiers were discarded rather than binned into consensus sequences. MiTCR, run with a Q25 quality threshold and the strictest error-elimination algorithm, handled CDR3 identification, clonotype clustering and error correction. A nonparametric unseen species model with Euler transformation was used to estimate a lower bound on total TCR beta diversity. Through fastp at Q25 and MiXCR, TCRdb rebuilt clones from the public reads, retaining in-frame beta chains. When rows share a CDR3 protein, they turn into one entry using the most common DNA and genes. The V and J calls follow TCRdb's processing rather than the paper's. For this sample there are roughly 2 million distinct CDR3 sequences; 49% appear just once. The ten most abundant clones make up 2.1% of the sample.

The receptor was isolated from a woman in her thirties or forties in good health. Sequenced sample: blood.

In nucleotides, the sequence is TGTGCCAGCAGCGCCGTATCGGGGGCGAGGGAGACCCAGTACTTC. Its protein product is CASSAVSGARETQYF. The V gene is TRBV9 and the J gene is TRBJ2-5; the D segment is perhaps TRBD1 or TRBD2, each sharing 6 matched bases. The germline V gene provides CDR1 SGDLS and CDR2 YYNGEE. Measured from the cysteine to the phenylalanine, the CDR3 is 15 residues long. The kept DNA is CDR3 alone, 45 bases in frame from the first base. V loses 3 bases, J loses 5 bases, and the germline ends lie 17 bases apart. With the rest looked up from the reference TRBV9 and TRBJ2-5 genes rather than sequenced, the full variable domain is DSGVTQTPKHLITATGQRVTLRCSPRSGDLSVYWYQQSLDQGLQFLIQYYNGEERAKGNILERFSAQQFPDLHSELNLSSLELGDSALYFCASSAVSGARETQYFGPGTRLLVL.